The rows below give T cell receptor beta chains drawn from one sample of a study of shared clonotypes between healthy human individuals. Using immunoSEQ multiplex PCR, the repertoire was profiled, and TCRdb retains in-frame clones only, with some absent. Here the sample spans about 610,000 clones, 97% being singletons. Sequencing was performed on naive CD4+ T cells sorted from blood. Receptor source: a woman in her 30s in good health. CDR3s include the opening cysteine and the closing phenylalanine or tryptophan. D genes are given only for firm matches. Clone size is given for some rows only: seen once, a few or many times, or a class if the clone is expanded.

j_gene	abundance	d_gene	v_gene	CDR3aa	CDR3nt
TRBJ2-5	NA	NA	TRBV29-1	CSVRTAQETQYF	TGCAGCGTTAGGACGGCCCAAGAGACCCAGTACTTC
TRBJ1-1	NA	TRBD1	TRBV7-9	CASSPRQGGNTEAFF	TGTGCCAGCAGCCCGAGACAGGGGGGGAACACTGAAGCTTTCTTT
TRBJ1-5	NA	NA	TRBV11-2	CASSFDSNQPQHF	TGTGCCAGCAGCTTCGATAGCAATCAGCCCCAGCATTTT
TRBJ1-6	NA	NA	TRBV6-6	CASAGSYNSPLHF	TGTGCCAGCGCGGGCAGTTATAATTCACCCCTCCACTTT
TRBJ2-7	NA	NA	TRBV7-9	CASSLGGDTVYEQYF	TGTGCCAGCAGCTTAGGGGGGGACACCGTCTACGAGCAGTACTTC
TRBJ2-3	NA	TRBD2	TRBV27	CASKGLAGVLGDTQYF	TGTGCCAGCAAGGGACTAGCGGGAGTGTTGGGTGATACGCAGTATTTT
TRBJ2-7	NA	NA	TRBV5-1	CASSVDSFEQYF	TGCGCCAGCAGCGTGGACTCCTTCGAGCAGTACTTC
TRBJ1-4	NA	NA	TRBV19	CASTSNEKLFF	TGTGCCAGTACTAGTAATGAAAAACTGTTTTTT
TRBJ2-7	NA	NA	TRBV6-6	CAPKEVSEQYF	TGTGCCCCCAAGGAGGTAAGCGAGCAGTACTTC
TRBJ2-5	NA	TRBD1	TRBV5-1	CASSLADRVPGQETQYF	TGCGCCAGCAGCTTGGCCGACAGGGTTCCTGGCCAAGAGACCCAGTACTTC
TRBJ1-5	NA	NA	TRBV28	CASSPEQGPNQPQHF	TGTGCCAGCAGTCCCGAGCAGGGTCCTAATCAGCCCCAGCATTTT
TRBJ2-5	NA	NA	TRBV4-1	CASSLRGRADGGRKETQYF	TGCGCCAGCAGCCTTAGGGGCAGGGCTGACGGGGGGCGGAAAGAGACCCAGTACTTC
TRBJ2-7	NA	NA	TRBV5-1	CASSLRSAAIYEQYF	TGCGCCAGCAGCTTGAGGTCCGCCGCCATCTACGAGCAGTACTTC
TRBJ2-1	NA	TRBD1	TRBV12-5	CASGLASGTGFYNEQFF	TGTGCTAGTGGTTTGGCCTCCGGGACAGGGTTCTACAATGAGCAGTTCTTC
TRBJ2-5	NA	TRBD2	TRBV5-1	CASSLVAGEETQYF	TGCGCCAGCAGCTTGGTGGCGGGAGAAGAGACCCAGTACTTC
TRBJ2-7	NA	NA	TRBV5-5	CASSLVRIYEQYF	TGTGCCAGCAGCTTGGTCCGGATCTACGAGCAGTACTTC
TRBJ2-3	NA	NA	TRBV7-3	CASSRRALTDTQYF	TGTGCCAGCAGTAGGAGGGCTCTCACAGATACGCAGTATTTT
TRBJ2-7	once	NA	TRBV5-5	CASSLGIGNSHYEQYF	TGTGCCAGCAGCTTGGGTATAGGAAACTCCCACTACGAGCAGTACTTC
TRBJ1-1	NA	NA	TRBV6-1	CASRTARLNTEAFF	TGTGCCAGCAGGACAGCACGGCTGAACACTGAAGCTTTCTTT
TRBJ1-3	NA	NA	TRBV29-1	CSVEKGFSGNTIYF	TGCAGCGTTGAAAAGGGGTTCTCTGGAAACACCATATATTTT
TRBJ2-1	NA	NA	TRBV5-1	CASSLEGQTNEQFF	TGCGCCAGCAGCTTGGAGGGACAAACCAATGAGCAGTTCTTC
TRBJ2-4	NA	NA	TRBV19	CASSIGREAKNIQYF	TGTGCCAGTAGTATCGGCAGGGAGGCCAAAAACATTCAGTACTTC
TRBJ2-7	NA	TRBD1	TRBV19	CASSTHPGQGAHEQYF	TGTGCCAGTAGCACCCACCCGGGACAGGGGGCCCACGAGCAGTACTTC
TRBJ1-1	NA	NA	TRBV7-2	CASRLRGATEAFF	TGTGCCAGCAGGCTGCGGGGGGCTACTGAAGCTTTCTTT
TRBJ2-7	NA	TRBD2	TRBV6-1	CASSPIAGGNEQYF	TGTGCCAGCAGCCCAATAGCGGGAGGGAACGAGCAGTACTTC
TRBJ2-5	once	NA	TRBV7-3	CASSLEASQETQYF	TGTGCCAGCAGCTTAGAGGCCAGCCAAGAGACCCAGTACTTC
TRBJ2-7	NA	TRBD2	TRBV4-2	CASSPGLAGASSYEQYF	TGTGCCAGCAGTCCAGGACTAGCGGGGGCGAGCTCCTACGAGCAGTACTTC
TRBJ2-7	NA	TRBD1	TRBV25-1	CASSTGGRYEQYF	TGTGCCAGCTCAACAGGGGGCCGCTACGAGCAGTACTTC
TRBJ2-7	NA	NA	TRBV9	CASSGPYLTEQYF	TGTGCCAGCAGCGGCCCATACCTCACGGAGCAGTACTTC
TRBJ1-1	NA	NA	TRBV10-3	CAISDYRTAPNTEAFF	TGTGCCATCAGTGATTATCGGACAGCCCCGAACACTGAAGCTTTCTTT
TRBJ2-1	NA	NA	TRBV29-1	CSGGSENSYNEQFF	TGCAGCGGTGGATCTGAGAACTCCTACAATGAGCAGTTCTTC
TRBJ2-5	NA	TRBD2	TRBV27	CASSFEASGLQETQYF	TGTGCCAGCAGTTTTGAGGCTAGCGGGCTCCAAGAGACCCAGTACTTC
TRBJ2-1	NA	NA	TRBV18	CASSPRTDPSYNEQFF	TGTGCCAGCTCACCCCGGACAGATCCCTCCTACAATGAGCAGTTCTTC
TRBJ2-7	NA	NA	TRBV5-1	CASSLEREEQYF	TGCGCCAGCAGCTTGGAGAGGGAGGAGCAGTACTTC
TRBJ1-1	NA	NA	TRBV28	CASSLLTYTEAFF	TGTGCCAGCAGTTTACTCACCTACACTGAAGCTTTCTTT
TRBJ2-3	NA	TRBD2	TRBV27	CASSRGRWTDTQYF	TGTGCCAGCAGTCGCGGGAGATGGACAGATACGCAGTATTTT
TRBJ2-5	NA	NA	TRBV19	CASSILGGVETQYF	TGTGCCAGTAGTATATTAGGAGGGGTAGAGACCCAGTACTTC
TRBJ2-5	NA	NA	TRBV28	CASSRGDSRGETQYF	TGTGCCAGCAGTCGGGGAGATTCGAGAGGAGAGACCCAGTACTTC
TRBJ2-2	NA	NA	TRBV4-1	CASSLEWVLDAGELFF	TGCGCCAGCAGCCTCGAGTGGGTTTTAGATGCCGGGGAGCTGTTTTTT
TRBJ1-1	NA	TRBD1	TRBV7-2	CASRRQGYTEAFF	TGTGCCAGCAGACGACAGGGCTACACTGAAGCTTTCTTT
TRBJ2-1	NA	TRBD2	TRBV5-1	CASSSLAGSYNEQFF	TGCGCCAGCAGCTCTTTAGCGGGATCCTACAATGAGCAGTTCTTC
TRBJ2-5	NA	NA	TRBV5-1	CASSLAEFRETQYF	TGCGCCAGCAGCTTGGCGGAGTTCAGAGAGACCCAGTACTTC
TRBJ2-5	NA	NA	TRBV18	CASSPRSQETQYF	TGTGCCAGCTCACCACGGAGCCAAGAGACCCAGTACTTC
TRBJ2-3	NA	TRBD2	TRBV5-1	CASSLELAGVDTQYF	TGCGCCAGCAGCTTGGAACTAGCGGGAGTAGATACGCAGTATTTT
TRBJ1-4	NA	NA	TRBV18	CASSPGMTNEKLFF	TGTGCCAGCTCACCCGGAATGACTAATGAAAAACTGTTTTTT
TRBJ2-3	NA	TRBD1	TRBV7-9	CASSLRRTGGSTDTQYF	TGTGCCAGCAGCTTAAGACGGACAGGGGGGAGCACAGATACGCAGTATTTT
TRBJ2-7	NA	TRBD1	TRBV28	CASSVRTGVDFEQYF	TGTGCCAGCAGTGTAAGGACAGGGGTCGATTTCGAGCAGTACTTC
TRBJ1-2	NA	NA	TRBV28	CASREAQAYGYTF	TGTGCCAGCAGGGAGGCCCAGGCCTATGGCTACACCTTC